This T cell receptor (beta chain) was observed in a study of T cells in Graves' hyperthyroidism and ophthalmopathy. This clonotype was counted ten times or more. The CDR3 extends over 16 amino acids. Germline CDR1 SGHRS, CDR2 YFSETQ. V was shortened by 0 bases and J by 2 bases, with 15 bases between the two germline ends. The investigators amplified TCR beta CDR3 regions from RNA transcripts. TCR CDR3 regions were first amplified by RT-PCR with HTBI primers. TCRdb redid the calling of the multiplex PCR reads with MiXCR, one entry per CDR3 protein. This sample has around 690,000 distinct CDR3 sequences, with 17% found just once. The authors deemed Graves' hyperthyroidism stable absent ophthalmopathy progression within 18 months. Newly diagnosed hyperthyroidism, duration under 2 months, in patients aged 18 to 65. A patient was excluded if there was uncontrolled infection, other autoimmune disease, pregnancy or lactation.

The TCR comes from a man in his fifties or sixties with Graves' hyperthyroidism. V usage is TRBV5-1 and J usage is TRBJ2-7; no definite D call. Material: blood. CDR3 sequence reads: CASSLDGQGLAYEQYF. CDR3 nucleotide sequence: TGCGCCAGCAGCTTGGATGGTCAAGGGCTCGCCTACGAGCAGTACTTC.